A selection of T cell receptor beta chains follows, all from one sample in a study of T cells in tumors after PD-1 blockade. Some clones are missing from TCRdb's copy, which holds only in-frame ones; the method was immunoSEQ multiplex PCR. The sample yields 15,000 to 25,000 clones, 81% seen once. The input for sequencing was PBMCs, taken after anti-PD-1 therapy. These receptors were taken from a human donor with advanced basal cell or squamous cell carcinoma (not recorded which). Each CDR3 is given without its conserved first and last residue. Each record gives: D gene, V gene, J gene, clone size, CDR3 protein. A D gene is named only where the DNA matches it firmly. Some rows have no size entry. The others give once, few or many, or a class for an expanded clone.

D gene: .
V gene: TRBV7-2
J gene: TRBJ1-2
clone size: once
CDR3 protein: ASSLGSGAANYGYT

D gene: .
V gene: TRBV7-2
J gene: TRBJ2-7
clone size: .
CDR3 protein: ASSLARGGGRGPAYEQY

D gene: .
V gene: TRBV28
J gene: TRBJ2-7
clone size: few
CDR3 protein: ASSIGRTYEQY

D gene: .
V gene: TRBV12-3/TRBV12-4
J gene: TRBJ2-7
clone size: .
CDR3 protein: ASSLEGFEQY

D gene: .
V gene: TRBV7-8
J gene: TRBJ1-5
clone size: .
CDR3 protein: ASSFSRSSNQPQH

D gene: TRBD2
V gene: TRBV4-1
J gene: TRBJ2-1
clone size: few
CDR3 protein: ASSPTFGGGNEQF

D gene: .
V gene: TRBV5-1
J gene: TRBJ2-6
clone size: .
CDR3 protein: ASSFMLLSGANVLT

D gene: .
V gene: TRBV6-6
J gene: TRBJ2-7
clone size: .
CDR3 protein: ASSQGGVYEQY

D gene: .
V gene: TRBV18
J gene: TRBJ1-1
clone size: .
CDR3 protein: ASSLSDHREAF

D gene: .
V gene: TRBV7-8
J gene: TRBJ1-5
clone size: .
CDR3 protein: ASSRTRFGSNQPQH

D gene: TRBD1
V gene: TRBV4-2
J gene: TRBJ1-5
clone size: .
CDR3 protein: ASSTDRGQPQH

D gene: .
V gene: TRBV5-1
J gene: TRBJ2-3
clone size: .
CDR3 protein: ASSSVPLYRSTDTQY

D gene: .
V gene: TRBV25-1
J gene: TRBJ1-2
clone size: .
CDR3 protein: ASSTAGLHYGYT

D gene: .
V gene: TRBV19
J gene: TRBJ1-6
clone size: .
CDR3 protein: ASMGAQSSYNSPLH

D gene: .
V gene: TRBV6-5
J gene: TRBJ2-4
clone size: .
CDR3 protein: ASSEAWAKNIQY

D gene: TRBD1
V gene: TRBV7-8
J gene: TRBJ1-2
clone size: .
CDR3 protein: ASSSQGQGYGYT

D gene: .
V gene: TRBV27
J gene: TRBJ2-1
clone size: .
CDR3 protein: ASSFPGTAGF

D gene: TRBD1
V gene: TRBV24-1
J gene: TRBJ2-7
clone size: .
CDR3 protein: ATSDAGTGTYGDEQY

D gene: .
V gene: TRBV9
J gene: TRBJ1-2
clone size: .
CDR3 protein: ASSVVDVYGYT

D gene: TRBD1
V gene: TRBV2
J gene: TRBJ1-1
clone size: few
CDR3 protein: ASRFPGQGNPYTEAF

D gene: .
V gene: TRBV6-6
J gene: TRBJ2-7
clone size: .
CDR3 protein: ASSYPEDLYEQY

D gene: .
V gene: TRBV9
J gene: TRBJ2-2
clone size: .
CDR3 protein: ASSVVGTERTGELF

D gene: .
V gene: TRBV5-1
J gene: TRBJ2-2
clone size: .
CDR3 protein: ASSLLDPGDTGELF

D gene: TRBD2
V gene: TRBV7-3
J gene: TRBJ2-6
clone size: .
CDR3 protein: ASSSPSGGSGANVLT

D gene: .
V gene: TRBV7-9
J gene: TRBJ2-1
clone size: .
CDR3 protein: ASSLQSGLGGEQF

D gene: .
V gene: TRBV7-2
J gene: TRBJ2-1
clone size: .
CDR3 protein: ASIPVNSGNEQF

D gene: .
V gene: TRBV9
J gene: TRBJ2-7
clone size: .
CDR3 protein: ASSVGGEGEQY

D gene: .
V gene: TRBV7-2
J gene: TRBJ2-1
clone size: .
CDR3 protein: ASSLARNNNEQF

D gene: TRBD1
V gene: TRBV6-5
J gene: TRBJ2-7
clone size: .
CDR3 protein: ASSFRDRPSYEQY

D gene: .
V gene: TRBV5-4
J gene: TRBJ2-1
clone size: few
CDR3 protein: ASSTRDLNYNEQF

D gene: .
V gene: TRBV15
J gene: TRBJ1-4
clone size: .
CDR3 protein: ATSREYSATNEKLF

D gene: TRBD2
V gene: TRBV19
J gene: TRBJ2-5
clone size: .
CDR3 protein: ASSTRTSGARETQY

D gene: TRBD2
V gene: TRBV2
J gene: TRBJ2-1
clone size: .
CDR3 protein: ASSEAASGVTEQF

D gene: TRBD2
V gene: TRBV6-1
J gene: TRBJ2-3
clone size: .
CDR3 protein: ASSAALADGYTDTQY

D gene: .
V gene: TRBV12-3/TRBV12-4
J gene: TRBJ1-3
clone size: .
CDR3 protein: ASSPEESTIY

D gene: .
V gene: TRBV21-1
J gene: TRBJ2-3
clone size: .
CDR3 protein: ASSNLSKSGDPVESDTQY

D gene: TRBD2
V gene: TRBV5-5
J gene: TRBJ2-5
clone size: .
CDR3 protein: ASSWSGGARETQY

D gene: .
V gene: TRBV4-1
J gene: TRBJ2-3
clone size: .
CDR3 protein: ASSQGWGTDTQY

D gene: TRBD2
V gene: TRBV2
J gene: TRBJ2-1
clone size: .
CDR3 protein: ASSQLAGGANEQF

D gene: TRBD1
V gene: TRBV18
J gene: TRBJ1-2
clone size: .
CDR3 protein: ASSYDRDSPGGYT

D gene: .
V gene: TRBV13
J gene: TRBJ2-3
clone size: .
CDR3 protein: ASSHLDNTDTQY

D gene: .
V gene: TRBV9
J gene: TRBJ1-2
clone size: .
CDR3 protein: ASSVDRNYGYT

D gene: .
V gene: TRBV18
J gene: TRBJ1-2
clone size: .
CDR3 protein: ASSPFGGQGYGYT

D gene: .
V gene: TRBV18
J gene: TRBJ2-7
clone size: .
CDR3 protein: ASSPNPNEQY

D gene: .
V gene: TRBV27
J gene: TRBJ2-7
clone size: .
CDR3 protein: ASSFSRDTNYEQY

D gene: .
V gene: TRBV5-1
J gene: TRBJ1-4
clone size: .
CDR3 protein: ASSLPGQNEKLF

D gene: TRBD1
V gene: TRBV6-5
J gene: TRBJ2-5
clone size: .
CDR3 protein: ASRDRGPIQETQY

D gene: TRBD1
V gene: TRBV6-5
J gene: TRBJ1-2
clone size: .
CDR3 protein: ASRRWQGDGYT

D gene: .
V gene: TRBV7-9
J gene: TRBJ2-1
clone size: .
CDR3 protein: ASSTQSSYNEQF

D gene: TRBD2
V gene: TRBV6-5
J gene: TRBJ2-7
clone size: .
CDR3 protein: ASTQYSGGRYEQY

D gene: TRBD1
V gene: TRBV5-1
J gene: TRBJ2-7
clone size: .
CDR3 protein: ASRLRGLGPYEQY

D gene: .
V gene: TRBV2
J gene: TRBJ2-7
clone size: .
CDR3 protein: ASKGRFHEQY

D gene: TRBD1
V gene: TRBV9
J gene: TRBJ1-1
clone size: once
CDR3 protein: ASSPRDRGYTEAF